The TCR beta chain under discussion was sequenced for a study of blood T cells in healthy people across ages (dated by TCRdb to the mid-2010s). In the study overall: In model experiments, template switching captured roughly one uniquely barcoded TCR beta cDNA molecule for every two T cells. Using deep sequencing normalized with unique cDNA molecular identifiers, the study measured how TCR beta repertoire diversity changes with age. The donors were split into four age groups: young (average around 15 years), middle-aged (around 40), aged (roughly 65) and long-lived (approximately 80). Two additional independent replicas of 1 million unique cDNA reads from the same blood draw were analyzed for two donors (one aged 18 to 29 and one aged 80 or older).

A remark on this clonotype: It lacks a known antigen. There are no base qualities to consult, and no much larger clone falls within one base.

The donors were about 40 Caucasian individuals from Russia, aged roughly 6 to 100 years, who were systemically healthy. Each donor gave roughly 9.5 milliliters of peripheral blood, collected into EDTA-treated Vacutainer tubes. Ficoll-Paque density-gradient centrifugation was used to isolate PBMCs, with at least 7 million per sample. Trizol reagent was used to extract total RNA from PBMCs, with at least 6 micrograms per sample. Naive CD45RAhigh/CD27high T cell percentages were measured by flow cytometry on a PBMC aliquot from every donor. Libraries came from 5' RACE. Sequencing took place on an Illumina HiSeq 2500. A second PCR of roughly 6 to 11 cycles was run with a J-beta primer mix and a sample-barcoded 5' primer. A unique molecular identifier was introduced onto each TCR beta cDNA molecule by a template-switch 5' adaptor carrying 12 random nucleotides. At least 2.5 million CDR3-containing paired-end reads were obtained from each sample. First-strand cDNA was synthesized from all RNA with the Mint cDNA synthesis kit, primed by a TRBC-specific oligonucleotide. After uracil-DNA glycosylase treatment, a first 18-cycle PCR used universal primers M1SS and BC2_uni_R on all cDNA. Under the source paper's analysis protocol: Each sample was normalized by randomly selecting 1 million high-quality reads, each carrying a distinct molecular identifier. Reads sharing molecular identifiers were discarded rather than binned into consensus sequences. MiTCR, run with a Q25 quality threshold and the strictest error-elimination algorithm, handled CDR3 identification, clonotype clustering and error correction. A nonparametric unseen species model with Euler transformation was used to estimate a lower bound on total TCR beta diversity. The raw public data were reprocessed by TCRdb itself: fastp quality trimming at Q25, MiXCR clonotype calling, in-frame beta chains only. Rows merge per CDR3 protein into single entries with the most common DNA and genes. Clone size and V and J calls follow TCRdb, not the original study. This sample lists nearly 800,000 distinct CDR3 sequences; around 25% were detected once. Around 3.6% of the sample lies in the top ten.

What the research found in general, with its limitations: Because donor CMV infection status was unknown, age-related changes in expanded clonotypes were potentially confounded. Compared with the aged group, more naive CD4+ T cells, fewer expanded clones and increased TCR diversity were shown by the long-lived group, suggesting age selection. Since profiling was done on bulk unsorted PBMCs, naive and antigen-experienced compartments could not be conclusively compared. Observed TCR beta diversity per million T cells fell roughly linearly with age, and a significant reduction was already apparent by age around 40. Observed TCR beta diversity correlated strongly with the percentage of naive T cells measured by flow cytometry. Estimates of total diversity based on one million sequenced T cells were considered lower bounds and underestimates.

These data also featured in a second study, about T cells of mothers and their children. As the second paper documents: Nine systemically healthy Caucasian individuals, comprising three mothers and their six children, were included as donors. cDNA synthesis used all of the extracted RNA, with approximately 1.4 ug of RNA in each 15 ul reaction. In the second PCR, the M1S primer added sample barcodes and 2-4 random nucleotides. Over 10 million TCR beta CDR3 reads came from each mother, compared with around 3 million reads from each child. Thymic selection similarly shapes TCR recombination output in related and unrelated pairs, with minor effect from inherited differences. Related mother-child pairs always showed normalized repertoire overlap that was slightly higher than in unrelated mother-child pairs, though the difference was never significant. Persistent microchimeric T cell clones were not detected, at a sensitivity of approximately 100 clones per million clonotypes. To look for features that set related mother-child pairs apart from unrelated individuals, the researchers ran deep NGS to compare the TCR beta repertoires of mothers and children. Mothers averaged roughly 40 +/- 4 years of age and children averaged approximately 11 +/- 4 years. After adapter ligation with NEBNext reagents, the libraries were sequenced on Illumina HiSeq 2000 with 100+100 nt paired-end reads. To prevent cross-contamination, the mother and child libraries were prepared a month apart and were sequenced in separate runs. Between roughly 500,000 and 2,300,000 distinct TCR beta clonotypes were identified per donor. Naive TCR beta clonotypes were estimated from low-frequency clonotypes matched to each donor's FACS-determined naive share, without sorting.

The TCR comes from a boy aged 5-17 years in good health. The sample taken for sequencing was blood.

The encoded CDR3 is CASSQADVNEQFF. The nucleotide sequence reads TGCGCCAGCAGCCAAGCGGACGTGAATGAGCAGTTCTTC. Recombination joined TRBV4-1 with TRBJ2-1, with no confident D gene call. V sheds 1 base and J sheds 7 bases, leaving 8 bases between their ends. CDR1 MGHRA and CDR2 YSYEKL are derived from the germline V gene. CDR3 length: 13 amino acids, cysteine to phenylalanine. Just the 39-base CDR3 DNA is kept, in frame starting at base 1.